These T cell receptor beta chains were read from a single sample in a study of blood T cell dynamics during melanoma immunotherapy. Generated by immunoSEQ multiplex PCR, the TCRdb table keeps only in-frame clones and is missing some. This table has about 13,000 clones, about nine tenths appearing once. Here the sequenced sample was blood, taken from a patient treated with checkpoint blockade. The receptors were gathered from a human donor with melanoma. CDR3s leave out the opening cysteine and the closing phenylalanine or tryptophan. The order of the fields is V gene, J gene, D gene, CDR3 protein. The D gene is left open where the match is weak.

V: TRBV4-2
J: TRBJ2-7
D: -
CDR3: ASSQDWGRGREQY

V: TRBV10-2
J: TRBJ1-5
D: -
CDR3: ASSLVGNVGNQPQH

V: TRBV11-2
J: TRBJ2-7
D: -
CDR3: ASSFGQGNEQY

V: TRBV6-5
J: TRBJ2-7
D: -
CDR3: ASSLRQAYEQY

V: TRBV4-1
J: TRBJ1-4
D: -
CDR3: ASSQEFLGGGNEKLF

V: TRBV7-8
J: TRBJ1-1
D: -
CDR3: ASSSGRGKNTEAF

V: TRBV27
J: TRBJ2-2
D: -
CDR3: ASSFYYNTGELF

V: TRBV5-1
J: TRBJ2-1
D: -
CDR3: ASSRRLGRLPNEQF

V: TRBV7-3
J: TRBJ2-5
D: -
CDR3: ASSPGGSGETQY

V: TRBV5-6
J: TRBJ2-5
D: -
CDR3: ASSLGAQGPSETQY

V: TRBV19
J: TRBJ2-5
D: -
CDR3: ASSSPRVGETQY

V: TRBV2
J: TRBJ2-7
D: -
CDR3: ASSDGAVSYEQY

V: TRBV5-4
J: TRBJ2-4
D: TRBD1
CDR3: ASSPKGAGDIQY

V: TRBV7-8
J: TRBJ2-7
D: TRBD2
CDR3: ASSRGTSGGYEQY

V: TRBV5-4
J: TRBJ2-6
D: -
CDR3: ASSLDSGANVLT

V: TRBV5-5
J: TRBJ1-3
D: -
CDR3: ASSLIHGSLSGNTIY

V: TRBV7-2
J: TRBJ2-7
D: TRBD1
CDR3: ASSSRTGVEQY

V: TRBV7-9
J: TRBJ1-3
D: -
CDR3: ASSLGTAGNTIY

V: TRBV18
J: TRBJ2-7
D: -
CDR3: ASSRDTTYEQY

V: TRBV5-1
J: TRBJ2-5
D: -
CDR3: ASSPRTGSRETQY

V: TRBV10-1
J: TRBJ1-3
D: TRBD1
CDR3: ASSEFRDRISGNTIY

V: TRBV9
J: TRBJ2-7
D: TRBD1
CDR3: ASSPRTGFNEQY

V: TRBV7-6
J: TRBJ1-4
D: TRBD1
CDR3: ASSSGRGWGEKLF

V: TRBV6-1
J: TRBJ1-1
D: TRBD1
CDR3: ASRGQGAGDTEAF

V: TRBV19
J: TRBJ1-3
D: -
CDR3: ASSIGGSRSGNTIY

V: TRBV9
J: TRBJ2-2
D: TRBD1
CDR3: ASSAVGQAGGELF

V: TRBV4-1
J: TRBJ1-2
D: -
CDR3: ASSQEPRDGYT

V: TRBV9
J: TRBJ2-1
D: -
CDR3: ANSALSPDNEQF

V: TRBV5-1
J: TRBJ2-7
D: -
CDR3: ASGESAPPEGQY

V: TRBV7-9
J: TRBJ1-2
D: -
CDR3: ASSPDLYGYT

V: TRBV4-1
J: TRBJ2-2
D: -
CDR3: ASSQRSGELF

V: TRBV9
J: TRBJ1-1
D: -
CDR3: ASSPRQNTEAF

V: TRBV6-5
J: TRBJ1-1
D: -
CDR3: ASSDGSEAF

V: TRBV21-1
J: TRBJ2-3
D: -
CDR3: ASRPPGQGATDTQY

V: TRBV5-4
J: TRBJ2-5
D: -
CDR3: ASSLVALRVEEQY

V: TRBV4-1
J: -
D: -
CDR3: ASSQGERDYEQY

V: TRBV28
J: TRBJ1-2
D: -
CDR3: ATLLPQHYGYT

V: TRBV5-5
J: TRBJ1-2
D: TRBD1
CDR3: ASSLTGVRGYT

V: TRBV27
J: TRBJ2-3
D: -
CDR3: ASSFKLSTDTQY

V: TRBV6-1
J: TRBJ2-7
D: TRBD1
CDR3: ASSEAGRDRDSYEQY

V: TRBV11-3
J: TRBJ2-7
D: -
CDR3: ASSYDSQEPYEQY

V: TRBV29-1
J: TRBJ1-2
D: TRBD1
CDR3: SATGTGGLGGYGYT

V: TRBV5-1
J: TRBJ1-2
D: -
CDR3: ASSLGVGFVPVQGYT

V: TRBV6-6
J: TRBJ2-1
D: -
CDR3: ASSYDSSYNEQF

V: TRBV28
J: TRBJ2-7
D: -
CDR3: ASSFLLGEQY

V: TRBV7-2
J: TRBJ2-7
D: -
CDR3: ASSLGPDSTYEQY

V: TRBV10-3
J: TRBJ1-1
D: TRBD1
CDR3: AISELDRETEAF

V: TRBV27
J: TRBJ2-1
D: -
CDR3: ASRTGVGKDEQF